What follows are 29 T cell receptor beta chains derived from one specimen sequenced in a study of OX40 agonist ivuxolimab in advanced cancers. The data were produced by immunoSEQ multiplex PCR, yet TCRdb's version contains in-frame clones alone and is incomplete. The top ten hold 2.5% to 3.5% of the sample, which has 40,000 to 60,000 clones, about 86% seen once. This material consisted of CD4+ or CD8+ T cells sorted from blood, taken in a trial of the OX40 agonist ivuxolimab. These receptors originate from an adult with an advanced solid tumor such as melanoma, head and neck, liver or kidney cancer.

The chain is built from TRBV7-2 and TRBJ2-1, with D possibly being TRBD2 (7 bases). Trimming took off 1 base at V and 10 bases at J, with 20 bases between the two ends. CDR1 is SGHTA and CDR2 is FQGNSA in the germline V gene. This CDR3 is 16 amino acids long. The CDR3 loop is CASSLGILAGAEEQFF. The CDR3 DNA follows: TGTGCCAGCAGCTTAGGAATCCTCGCGGGGGCGGAAGAGCAGTTCTTC. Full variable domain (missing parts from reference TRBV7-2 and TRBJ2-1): GAGVSQSPSNKVTEKGKDVELRCDPISGHTALYWYRQSLGQGLEFLIYFQGNSAPDKSGLPSDRFSAERTGGSVSTLTIQRTQQEDSAVYLCASSLGILAGAEEQFFGPGTRLTVL.

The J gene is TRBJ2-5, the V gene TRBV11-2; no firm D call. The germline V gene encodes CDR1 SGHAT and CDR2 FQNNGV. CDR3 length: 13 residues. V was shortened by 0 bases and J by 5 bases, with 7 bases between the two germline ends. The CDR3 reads CASSLDPGETQYF. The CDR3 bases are TGTGCCAGCAGCTTAGATCCCGGGGAGACCCAGTACTTC.

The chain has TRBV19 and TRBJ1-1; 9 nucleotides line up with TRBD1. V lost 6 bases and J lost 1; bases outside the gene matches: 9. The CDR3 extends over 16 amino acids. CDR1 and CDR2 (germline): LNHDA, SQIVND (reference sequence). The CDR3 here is CASSPVDRGKNTEAFF. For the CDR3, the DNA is TGTGCCAGTAGCCCCGTTGACAGGGGGAAGAACACTGAAGCTTTCTTT.

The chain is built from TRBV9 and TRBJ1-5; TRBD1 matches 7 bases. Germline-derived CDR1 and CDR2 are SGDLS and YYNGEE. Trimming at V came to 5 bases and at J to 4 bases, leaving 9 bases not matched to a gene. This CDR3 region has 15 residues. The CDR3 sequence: CASSAGQAVNQPQHF. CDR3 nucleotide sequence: TGTGCCAGCAGTGCCGGACAGGCGGTAAATCAGCCCCAGCATTTT.

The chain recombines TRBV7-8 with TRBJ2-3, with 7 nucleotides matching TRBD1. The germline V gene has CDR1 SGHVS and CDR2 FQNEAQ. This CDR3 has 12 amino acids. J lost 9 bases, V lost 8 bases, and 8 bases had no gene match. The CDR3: CASEGTASTQYF. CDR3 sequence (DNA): TGTGCCAGCGAAGGGACAGCCAGCACGCAGTATTTT.

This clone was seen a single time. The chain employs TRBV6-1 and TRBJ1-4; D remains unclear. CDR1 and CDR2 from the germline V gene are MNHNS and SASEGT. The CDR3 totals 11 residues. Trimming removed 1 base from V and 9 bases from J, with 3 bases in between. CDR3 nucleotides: TGTGCCAGCAGTGAAGATCAAAAACTGTTTTTT. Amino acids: CASSEDQKLFF.

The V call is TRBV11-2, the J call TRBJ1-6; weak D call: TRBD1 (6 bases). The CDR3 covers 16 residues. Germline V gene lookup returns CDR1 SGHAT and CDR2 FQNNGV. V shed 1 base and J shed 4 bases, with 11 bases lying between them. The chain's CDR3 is CASSLVGGGYNSPLHF. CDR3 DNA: TGTGCCAGCAGCTTAGTAGGGGGAGGGTATAATTCACCCCTCCACTTT.

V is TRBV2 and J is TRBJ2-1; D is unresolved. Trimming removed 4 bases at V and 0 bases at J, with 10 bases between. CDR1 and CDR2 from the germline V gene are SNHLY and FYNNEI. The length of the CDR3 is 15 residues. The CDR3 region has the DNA TGTGCCAGCAGTGGCGACGCCCGCTCCTACAATGAGCAGTTCTTC. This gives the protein CASSGDARSYNEQFF.

CDR3 loop: CASRSLVRSNEKLFF. In DNA form, the CDR3 reads TGTGCCAGCAGATCCCTGGTCAGGAGTAATGAAAAACTGTTTTTT. The rearrangement uses TRBV6-6 and TRBJ1-4; D not certain. The CDR3 spans 15 residues. V lost 6 bases and J 4 bases, leaving 15 bases between the germline ends. CDR1 is MNHNY, CDR2 SVGAGI, per germline (reference sequence).

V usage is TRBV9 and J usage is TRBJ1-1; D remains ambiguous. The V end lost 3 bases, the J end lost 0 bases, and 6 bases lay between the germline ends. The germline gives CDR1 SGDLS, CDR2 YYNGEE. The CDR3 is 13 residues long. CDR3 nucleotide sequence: TGTGCCAGCAGCGGAGTAATGAACACTGAAGCTTTCTTT. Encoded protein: CASSGVMNTEAFF.

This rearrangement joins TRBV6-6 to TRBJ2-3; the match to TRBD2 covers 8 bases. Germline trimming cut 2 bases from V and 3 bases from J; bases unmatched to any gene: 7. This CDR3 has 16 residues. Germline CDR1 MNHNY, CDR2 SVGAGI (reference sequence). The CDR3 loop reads CASSYGRAGDTDTQYF. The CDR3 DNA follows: TGTGCCAGCAGTTACGGGCGAGCGGGGGATACAGATACGCAGTATTTT.

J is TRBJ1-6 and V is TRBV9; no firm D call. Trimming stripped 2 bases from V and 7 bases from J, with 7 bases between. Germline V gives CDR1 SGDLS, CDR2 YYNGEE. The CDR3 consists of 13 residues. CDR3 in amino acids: CASSVGRNSPLHF. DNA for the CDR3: TGTGCCAGCAGCGTCGGTAGGAATTCACCCCTCCACTTT. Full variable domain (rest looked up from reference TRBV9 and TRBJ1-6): DSGVTQTPKHLITATGQRVTLRCSPRSGDLSVYWYQQSLDQGLQFLIQYYNGEERAKGNILERFSAQQFPDLHSELNLSSLELGDSALYFCASSVGRNSPLHFGNGTRLTVT.

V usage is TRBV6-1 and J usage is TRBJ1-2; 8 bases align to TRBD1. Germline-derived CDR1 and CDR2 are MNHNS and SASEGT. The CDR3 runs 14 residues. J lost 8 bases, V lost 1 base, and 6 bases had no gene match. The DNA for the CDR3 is TGTGCCAGCAGTGAAGTTGACAGGGGCCGAGGCTACACCTTC. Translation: CASSEVDRGRGYTF.

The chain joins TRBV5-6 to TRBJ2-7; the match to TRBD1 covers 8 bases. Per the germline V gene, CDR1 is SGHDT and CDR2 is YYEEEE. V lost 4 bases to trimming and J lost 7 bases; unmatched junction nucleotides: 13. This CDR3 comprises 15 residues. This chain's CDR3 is CASSTPGTGLGEQYF. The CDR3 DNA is TGTGCCAGCAGCACCCCTGGGACAGGTCTTGGGGAGCAGTACTTC.

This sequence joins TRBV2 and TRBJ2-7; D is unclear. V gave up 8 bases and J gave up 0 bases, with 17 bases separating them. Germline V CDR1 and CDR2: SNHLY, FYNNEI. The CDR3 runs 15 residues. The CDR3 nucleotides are TGTGCCAGCTGGGAAAGTGGAAAGGGCTCCTACGAGCAGTACTTC. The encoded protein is CASWESGKGSYEQYF.

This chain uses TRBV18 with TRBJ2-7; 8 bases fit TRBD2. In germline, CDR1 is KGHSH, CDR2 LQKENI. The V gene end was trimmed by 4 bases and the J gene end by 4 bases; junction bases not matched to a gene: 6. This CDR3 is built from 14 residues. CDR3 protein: CASSLGLAGYEQYF. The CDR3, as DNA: TGTGCCAGCTCACTCGGACTAGCAGGGTACGAGCAGTACTTC.

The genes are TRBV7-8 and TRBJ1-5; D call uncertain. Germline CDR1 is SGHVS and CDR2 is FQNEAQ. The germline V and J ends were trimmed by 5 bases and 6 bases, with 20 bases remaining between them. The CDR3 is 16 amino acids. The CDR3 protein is CASSPAAGTRGQPQHF. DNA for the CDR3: TGTGCCAGCAGCCCCGCCGCGGGAACCCGTGGTCAGCCCCAGCATTTT.

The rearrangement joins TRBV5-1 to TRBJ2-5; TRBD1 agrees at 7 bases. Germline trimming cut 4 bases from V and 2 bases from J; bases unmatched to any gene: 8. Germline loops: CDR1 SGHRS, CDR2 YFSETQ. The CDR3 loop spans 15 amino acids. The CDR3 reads CASSRTGAGQETQYF. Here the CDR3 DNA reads TGCGCCAGCAGCCGCACAGGGGCTGGACAAGAGACCCAGTACTTC.

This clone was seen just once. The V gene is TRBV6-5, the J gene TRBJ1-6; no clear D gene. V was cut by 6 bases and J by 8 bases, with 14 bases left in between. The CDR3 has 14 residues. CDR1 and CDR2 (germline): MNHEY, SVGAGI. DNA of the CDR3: TGTGCCAGCAGCCCCCTAATTAGGGATTCACCCCTCCACTTT. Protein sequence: CASSPLIRDSPLHF.

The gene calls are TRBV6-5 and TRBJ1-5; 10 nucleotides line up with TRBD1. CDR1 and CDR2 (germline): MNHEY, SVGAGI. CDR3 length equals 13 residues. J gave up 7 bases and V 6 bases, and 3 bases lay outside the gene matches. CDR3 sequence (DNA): TGTGCCAGCAGCGGGACAGGGGAACAGCCCCAGCATTTT. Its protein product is CASSGTGEQPQHF.

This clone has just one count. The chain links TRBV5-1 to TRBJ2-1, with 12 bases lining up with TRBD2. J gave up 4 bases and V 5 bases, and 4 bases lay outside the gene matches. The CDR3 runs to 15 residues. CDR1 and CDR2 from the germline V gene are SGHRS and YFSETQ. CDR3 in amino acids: CASSMTSGGYNEQFF. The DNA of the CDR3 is TGCGCCAGCAGTATGACTAGCGGGGGTTACAATGAGCAGTTCTTC.

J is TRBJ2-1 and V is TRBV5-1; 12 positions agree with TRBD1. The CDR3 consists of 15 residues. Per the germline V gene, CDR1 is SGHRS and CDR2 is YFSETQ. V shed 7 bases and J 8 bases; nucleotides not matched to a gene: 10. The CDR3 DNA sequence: TGCGCCAGCCGCCCCTCCGGGACAGGGGGCGATGAGCAGTTCTTC. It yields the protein CASRPSGTGGDEQFF.

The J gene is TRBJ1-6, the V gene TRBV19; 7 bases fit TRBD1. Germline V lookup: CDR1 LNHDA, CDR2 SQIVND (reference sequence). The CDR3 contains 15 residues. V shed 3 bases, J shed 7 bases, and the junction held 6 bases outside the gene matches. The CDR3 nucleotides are TGTGCCAGTAGTATGGGGCAGGGGGGCAATTCACCCCTCCACTTT. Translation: CASSMGQGGNSPLHF.

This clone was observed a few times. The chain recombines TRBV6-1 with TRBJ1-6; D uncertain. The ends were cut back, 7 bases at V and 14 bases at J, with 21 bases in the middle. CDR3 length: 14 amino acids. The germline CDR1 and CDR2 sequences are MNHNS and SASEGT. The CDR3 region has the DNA TGTGCCAGCACCATCAGGTCCCGTTTCGAGGCCCTCCACTTT. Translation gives CASTIRSRFEALHF.

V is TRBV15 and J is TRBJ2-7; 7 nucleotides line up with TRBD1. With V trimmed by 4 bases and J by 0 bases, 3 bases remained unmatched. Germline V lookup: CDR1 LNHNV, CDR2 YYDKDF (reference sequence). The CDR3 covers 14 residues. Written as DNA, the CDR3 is TGTGCCACCAGCACCCGGGACAGCTCCTACGAGCAGTACTTC. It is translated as CATSTRDSSYEQYF.

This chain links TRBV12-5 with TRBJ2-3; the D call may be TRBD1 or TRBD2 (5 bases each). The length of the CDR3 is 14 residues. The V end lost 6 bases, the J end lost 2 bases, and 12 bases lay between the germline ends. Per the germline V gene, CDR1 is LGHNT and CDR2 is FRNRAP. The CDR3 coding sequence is TGTGCTAGTGGGTTTCGGGACCACACAGATACGCAGTATTTT. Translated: CASGFRDHTDTQYF.

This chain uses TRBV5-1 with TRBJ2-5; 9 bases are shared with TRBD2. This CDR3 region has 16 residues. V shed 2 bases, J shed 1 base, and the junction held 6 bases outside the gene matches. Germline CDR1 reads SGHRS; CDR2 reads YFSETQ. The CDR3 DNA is TGCGCCAGCAGCTTAATTGGCGGGGGGGCCCAAGAGACCCAGTACTTC. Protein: CASSLIGGGAQETQYF.

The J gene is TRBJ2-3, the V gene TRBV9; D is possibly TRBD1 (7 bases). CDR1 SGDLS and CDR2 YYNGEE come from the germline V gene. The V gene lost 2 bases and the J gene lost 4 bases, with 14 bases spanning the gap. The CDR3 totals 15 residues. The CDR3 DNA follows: TGTGCCAGCAGCGTGGGACAGAGGGGGGCAGATACGCAGTATTTT. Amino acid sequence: CASSVGQRGADTQYF.

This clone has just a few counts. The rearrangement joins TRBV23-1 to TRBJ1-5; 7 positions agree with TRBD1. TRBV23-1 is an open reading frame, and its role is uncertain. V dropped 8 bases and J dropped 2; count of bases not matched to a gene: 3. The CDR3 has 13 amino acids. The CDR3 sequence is CASLGTGNQPQHF. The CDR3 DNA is TGCGCCAGCTTGGGGACAGGCAATCAGCCCCAGCATTTT.